This TCR beta chain was found in a study of T cell responses to AZD1222 COVID-19 vaccine. Background on the study: The study pooled second doses at about 4 or about 12 weeks. Findings and caveats of the study: Sampling captured repertoires only after the peak T cell response. Seropositive status at baseline applied to only 6 or 7 AZD1222 recipients.

In its sample, this clone is medium-sized. Its antigen is unidentified. Other DNA sequences in this sample translate to the same CDR3. Sequencing used immunoSEQ multiplex PCR; TCRdb keeps in-frame clones, though not all of them. The sample has some 150,000 clones, around 91% seen once. The CDR3 runs 15 residues. Trimming stripped 3 bases from V and 4 bases from J, with 13 bases between. The germline V gene has CDR1 LNHDA and CDR2 SQIVND (reference sequence). V gene TRBV19 combines with J gene TRBJ2-1, with D maybe TRBD2 (6 bases). Specimen: peripheral blood, collected on day 0 of AZD1222 vaccination. The sequence derives from an adult in good health. The CDR3: CASSITSGPYNEQFF. The CDR3 DNA follows: TGTGCCAGTAGTATCACGAGCGGGCCTTACAATGAGCAGTTCTTC.